These T cell receptor beta chains were read from a single sample in a study of shared clonotypes between healthy human individuals. The data were produced by immunoSEQ multiplex PCR, yet TCRdb's version contains in-frame clones alone and is incomplete. The repertoire holds about 600,000 clones, with almost 97% as singletons. Sequencing was performed on naive CD4+ T cells sorted from blood. All receptors come from a woman younger than 45 in good health. The CDR3 runs from the conserved cysteine through the conserved F or W. D genes are given only for firm matches. Only part of the rows carry a size: once, few, many, or a class if the clone is expanded.

size	J	V	D	CDR3	DNA
once	TRBJ2-2	TRBV29-1	TRBD1	CSVGRTGVTGELFF	TGCAGCGTTGGTCGCACAGGGGTTACCGGGGAGCTGTTTTTT
.	TRBJ2-7	TRBV18	.	CASSPGPNGGIYEQYF	TGTGCCAGCTCACCAGGCCCGAATGGTGGGATCTACGAGCAGTACTTC
.	TRBJ1-1	TRBV5-4	.	CASSLLPNTEAFF	TGTGCCAGCAGCTTGTTGCCGAACACTGAAGCTTTCTTT
.	TRBJ1-4	TRBV18	TRBD1	CASSPGQKANEKLFF	TGTGCCAGCTCACCGGGACAGAAAGCTAATGAAAAACTGTTTTTT
.	TRBJ2-5	TRBV29-1	TRBD1	CSGRQGPQETQYF	TGCAGCGGGAGACAGGGTCCCCAAGAGACCCAGTACTTC
once	TRBJ1-5	TRBV5-1	.	CASSLAPRMSSNQPQHF	TGCGCCAGCAGCTTGGCCCCTCGGATGTCCAGCAATCAGCCCCAGCATTTT
.	TRBJ2-1	TRBV5-1	.	CASTQVGGNNEQFF	TGCGCCAGCACCCAAGTGGGCGGGAACAATGAGCAGTTCTTC
.	TRBJ2-7	TRBV2	TRBD1	CASGQGVGEQYF	TGTGCCAGCGGACAGGGAGTAGGCGAGCAGTACTTC
.	TRBJ1-5	TRBV19	.	CASSQQGSGGPQHF	TGTGCCAGTAGTCAACAGGGATCCGGGGGGCCCCAGCATTTT
.	TRBJ2-6	TRBV7-8	TRBD1	CASREGQAHSGANVLTF	TGTGCCAGCAGGGAGGGACAGGCGCACTCTGGGGCCAACGTCCTGACTTTC
.	TRBJ2-3	TRBV4-1	TRBD1	CASSQDGGTGRVDTQYF	TGCGCCAGCAGCCAAGATGGTGGGACAGGGAGGGTAGATACGCAGTATTTT
.	TRBJ1-4	TRBV10-3	.	CAISEVEGEKLFF	TGTGCCATCAGTGAGGTGGAGGGGGAAAAACTGTTTTTT
.	TRBJ2-7	TRBV11-1	.	CASSPTRRLTYEQYF	TGTGCCAGCAGCCCGACCAGGCGACTAACCTACGAGCAGTACTTC
.	TRBJ1-2	TRBV14	TRBD1	CASSQEVRDRHYGYTF	TGTGCCAGCAGCCAAGAGGTGAGGGACAGACACTATGGCTACACCTTC
.	TRBJ1-2	TRBV2	.	CASSESQGPYGYTF	TGTGCCAGCAGTGAAAGTCAGGGCCCCTATGGCTACACCTTC
.	TRBJ2-5	TRBV5-6	.	CASSGRSETQYF	TGTGCCAGCAGCGGGAGGTCAGAGACCCAGTACTTC
.	TRBJ1-4	TRBV21-1	.	CASSKILGPGEKLFF	TGTGCCAGCAGCAAAATTCTGGGGCCGGGGGAAAAACTGTTTTTT
.	TRBJ2-1	TRBV5-1	TRBD2	CASSLASGGSYNEQFF	TGCGCCAGCAGCTTGGCTAGCGGGGGGTCCTACAATGAGCAGTTCTTC
.	TRBJ1-3	TRBV9	TRBD1	CASSVASPAGGYGNTIYF	TGTGCCAGCAGCGTAGCTTCTCCGGCAGGGGGCTACGGAAACACCATATATTTT
.	TRBJ1-2	TRBV11-2	.	CASSFRDSHRGYTF	TGTGCCAGCAGCTTCCGGGACTCCCATCGGGGCTACACCTTC
.	TRBJ1-1	TRBV5-1	.	CASSLVRTEAFF	TGCGCCAGCAGCTTAGTACGCACTGAAGCTTTCTTT
.	TRBJ2-2	TRBV7-9	.	CASSYPGGLTGELFF	TGTGCCAGCAGCTACCCCGGAGGTCTTACCGGGGAGCTGTTTTTT
.	TRBJ1-1	TRBV30	.	CAWSVRGAVGAFF	TGTGCCTGGAGTGTACGAGGAGCAGTCGGAGCTTTCTTT
.	TRBJ2-7	TRBV2	.	CASRRTGSYEQYF	TGTGCCAGCAGGAGGACGGGCTCCTACGAGCAGTACTTC
once	TRBJ1-2	TRBV5-1	.	CASSLAPQVNYGYTF	TGCGCCAGCAGCTTGGCCCCCCAGGTTAACTATGGCTACACCTTC
.	TRBJ1-1	TRBV2	.	CASIPGANTEAFF	TGTGCCAGCATCCCAGGGGCGAACACTGAAGCTTTCTTT
.	TRBJ1-2	TRBV18	.	CASSSGSGYGYTF	TGTGCCAGCTCGTCAGGGAGCGGCTATGGCTACACCTTC
.	TRBJ1-3	TRBV30	.	CAWRREFNSGNTIYF	TGTGCCTGGAGGAGGGAATTTAACTCTGGAAACACCATATATTTT
.	TRBJ1-2	TRBV6-5	TRBD1	CASSYRPGQNGYTF	TGTGCCAGCAGTTACAGACCGGGACAGAATGGCTACACCTTC
once	TRBJ2-2	TRBV5-1	TRBD2	CASSAKTSGGYTGELFF	TGCGCCAGCAGCGCAAAGACTAGCGGAGGTTACACCGGGGAGCTGTTTTTT
.	TRBJ2-7	TRBV25-1	.	CASSEWVGGRSYEQYF	TGTGCCAGCAGTGAATGGGTTGGGGGCCGCTCCTACGAGCAGTACTTC